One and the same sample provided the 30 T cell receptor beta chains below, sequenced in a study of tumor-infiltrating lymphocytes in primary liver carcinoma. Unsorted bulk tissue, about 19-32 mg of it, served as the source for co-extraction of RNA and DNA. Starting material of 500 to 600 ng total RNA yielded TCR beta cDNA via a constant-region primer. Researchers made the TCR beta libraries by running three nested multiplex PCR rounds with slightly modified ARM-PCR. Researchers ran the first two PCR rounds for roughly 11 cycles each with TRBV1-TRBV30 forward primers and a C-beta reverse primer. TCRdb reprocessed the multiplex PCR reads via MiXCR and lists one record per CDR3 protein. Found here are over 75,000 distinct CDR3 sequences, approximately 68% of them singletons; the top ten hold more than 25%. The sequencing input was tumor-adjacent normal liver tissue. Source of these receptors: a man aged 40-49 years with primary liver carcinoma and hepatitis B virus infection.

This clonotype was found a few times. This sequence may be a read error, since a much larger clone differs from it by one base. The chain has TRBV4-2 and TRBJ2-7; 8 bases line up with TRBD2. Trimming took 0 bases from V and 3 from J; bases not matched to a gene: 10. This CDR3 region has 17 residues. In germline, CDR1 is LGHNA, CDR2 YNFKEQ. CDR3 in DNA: TGTGCCAGCAGCCAAGATTCTGGAGCGGGGGATGTCTACGAGCAGTACTTC. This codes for CASSQDSGAGDVYEQYF.

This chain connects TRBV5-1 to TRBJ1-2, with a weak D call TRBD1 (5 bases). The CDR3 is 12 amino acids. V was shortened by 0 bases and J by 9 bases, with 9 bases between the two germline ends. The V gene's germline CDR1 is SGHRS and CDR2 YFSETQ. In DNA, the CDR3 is TGCGCCAGCAGCTTGGAAGGGGATCGCTACACCTTC. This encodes CASSLEGDRYTF.

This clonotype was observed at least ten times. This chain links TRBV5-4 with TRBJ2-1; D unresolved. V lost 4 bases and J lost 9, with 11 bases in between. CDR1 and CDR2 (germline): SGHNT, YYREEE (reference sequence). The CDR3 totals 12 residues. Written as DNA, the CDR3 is TGTGCCAGCAGCGGTGGGAATCCTGAGCAGTTCTTC. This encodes CASSGGNPEQFF.

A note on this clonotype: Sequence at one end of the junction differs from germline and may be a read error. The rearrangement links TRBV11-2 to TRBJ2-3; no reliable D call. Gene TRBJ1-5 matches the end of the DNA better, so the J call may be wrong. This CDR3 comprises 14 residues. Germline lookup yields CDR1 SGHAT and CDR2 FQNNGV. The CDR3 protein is CTSSLERGSDTQHF. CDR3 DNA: TGTACCAGCAGCTTAGAAAGAGGCTCAGATACGCAGCATTTT.

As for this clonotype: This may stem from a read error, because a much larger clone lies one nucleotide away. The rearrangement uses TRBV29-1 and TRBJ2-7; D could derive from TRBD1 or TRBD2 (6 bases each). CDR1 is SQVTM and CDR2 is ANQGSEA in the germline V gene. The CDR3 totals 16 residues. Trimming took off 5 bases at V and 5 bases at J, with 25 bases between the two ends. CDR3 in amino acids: CSVSRWARGGINEQYF. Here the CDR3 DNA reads TGCAGCGTTTCTAGGTGGGCCAGGGGCGGGATAAACGAGCAGTACTTC.

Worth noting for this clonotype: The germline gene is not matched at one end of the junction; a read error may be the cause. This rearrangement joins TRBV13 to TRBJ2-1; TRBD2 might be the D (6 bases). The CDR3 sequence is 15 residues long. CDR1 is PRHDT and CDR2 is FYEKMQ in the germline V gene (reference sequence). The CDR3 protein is CASSSTGDFKNEQLF. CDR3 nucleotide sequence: TGTGCCAGCAGCTCGACGGGGGACTTCAAGAATGAGCAGCTCTTC.

CDR3 DNA: TGTGTCAACAGCTCACTAGCTTCCTACAATGAGCAGTTCTTC. Encoded protein: CVNSSLASYNEQFF. The J gene is TRBJ2-1, the V gene TRBV6-5, with D possibly matching TRBD2 (6 bases). The CDR3 loop spans 14 amino acids. The germline gives CDR1 MNHEY, CDR2 SVGAGI.

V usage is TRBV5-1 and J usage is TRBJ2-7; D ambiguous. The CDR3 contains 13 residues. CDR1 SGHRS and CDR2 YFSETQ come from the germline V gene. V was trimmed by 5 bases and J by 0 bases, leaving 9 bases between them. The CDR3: CASRAQSSYEQYF. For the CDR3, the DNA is TGCGCCAGCAGGGCCCAAAGCTCCTACGAGCAGTACTTC.

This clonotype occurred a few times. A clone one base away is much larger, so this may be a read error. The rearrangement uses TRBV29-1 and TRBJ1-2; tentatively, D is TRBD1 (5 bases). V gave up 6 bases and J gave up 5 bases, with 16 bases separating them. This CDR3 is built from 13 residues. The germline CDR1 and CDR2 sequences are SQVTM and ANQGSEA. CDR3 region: CSVRAGLDYGYTF. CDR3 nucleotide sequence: TGCAGCGTCCGGGCAGGGTTGGATTATGGCTACACCTTC.

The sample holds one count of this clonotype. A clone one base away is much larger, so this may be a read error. The CDR3 region has the DNA TGTGCCAGCTCCTCTACCCTTGGGTCCAATGGGCAGTTCTTC. Encoded protein: CASSSTLGSNGQFF. J is TRBJ2-1 and V is TRBV12-3 or TRBV12-4; D remains unclear. CDR3 length: 14 amino acids.

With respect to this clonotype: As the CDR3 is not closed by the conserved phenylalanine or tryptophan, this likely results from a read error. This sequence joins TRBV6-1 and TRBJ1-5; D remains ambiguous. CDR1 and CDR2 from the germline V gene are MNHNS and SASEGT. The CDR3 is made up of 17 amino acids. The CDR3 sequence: CATSEAAGMDGNQPQHI. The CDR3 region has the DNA TGTGCCACCAGTGAAGCGGCGGGGATGGACGGCAATCAGCCCCAGCATATT.

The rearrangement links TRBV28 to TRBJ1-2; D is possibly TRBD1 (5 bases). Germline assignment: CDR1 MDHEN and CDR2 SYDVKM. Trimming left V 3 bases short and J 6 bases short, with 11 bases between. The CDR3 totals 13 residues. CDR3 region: CASSFRQCDGYTF. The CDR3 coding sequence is TGTGCCAGCAGTTTTAGACAGTGTGATGGCTACACCTTC.

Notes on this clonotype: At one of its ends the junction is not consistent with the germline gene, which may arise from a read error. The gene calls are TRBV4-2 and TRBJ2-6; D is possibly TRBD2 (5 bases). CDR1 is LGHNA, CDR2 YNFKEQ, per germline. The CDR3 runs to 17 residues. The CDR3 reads CASSQEGEGNGANVLTF. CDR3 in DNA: TGTGCTAGCAGCCAAGAGGGTGAAGGGAACGGGGCCAACGTCCTGACTTTC.

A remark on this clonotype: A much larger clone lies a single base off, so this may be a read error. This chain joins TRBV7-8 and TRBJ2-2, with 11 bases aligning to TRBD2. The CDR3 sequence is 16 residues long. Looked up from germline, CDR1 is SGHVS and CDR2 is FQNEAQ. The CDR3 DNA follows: TGTGCCAGCAGCCCGGGACTAGCGGCGAACACCGAGGAGCTGTTTTTT. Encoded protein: CASSPGLAANTEELFF. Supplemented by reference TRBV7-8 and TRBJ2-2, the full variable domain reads GAGVSQSPRYKVAKRGQDVALRCDPISGHVSLFWYQQALGQGPEFLTYFQNEAQLDKSGLPSDRFFAERPEGSVSTLKIQRTQQEDSAVYLCASSPGLAANTEELFFGEGSRLTVL.

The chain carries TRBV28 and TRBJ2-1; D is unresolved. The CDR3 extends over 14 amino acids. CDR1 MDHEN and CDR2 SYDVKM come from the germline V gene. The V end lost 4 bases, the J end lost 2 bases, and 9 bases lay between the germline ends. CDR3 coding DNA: TGTGCCAGCAGTTCACCAGGTACCTACAATGAGCAGTTCTTC. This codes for CASSSPGTYNEQFF. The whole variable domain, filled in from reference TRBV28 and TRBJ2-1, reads DVKVTQSSRYLVKRTGEKVFLECVQDMDHENMFWYRQDPGLGLRLIYFSYDVKMKEKGDIPEGYSVSREKKERFSLILESASTNQTSMYLCASSSPGTYNEQFFGPGTRLTVL.

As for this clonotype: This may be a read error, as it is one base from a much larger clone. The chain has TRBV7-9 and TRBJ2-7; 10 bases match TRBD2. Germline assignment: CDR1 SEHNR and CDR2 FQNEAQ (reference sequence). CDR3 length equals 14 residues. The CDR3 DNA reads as TGTGCCAACAGCGACAGCGGGAGGGCCTACGAGCAGTACTTC. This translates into CANSDSGRAYEQYF.

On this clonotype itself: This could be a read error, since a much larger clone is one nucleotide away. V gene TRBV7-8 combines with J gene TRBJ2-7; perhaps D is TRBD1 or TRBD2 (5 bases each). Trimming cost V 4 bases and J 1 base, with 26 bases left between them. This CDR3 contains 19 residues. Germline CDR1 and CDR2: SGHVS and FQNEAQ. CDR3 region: CASSYPRGRQASGSYEQYF. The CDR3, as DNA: TGTGCCAGCAGCTACCCCCGGGGACGCCAGGCTAGTGGGTCCTACGAGCAGTACTTC.

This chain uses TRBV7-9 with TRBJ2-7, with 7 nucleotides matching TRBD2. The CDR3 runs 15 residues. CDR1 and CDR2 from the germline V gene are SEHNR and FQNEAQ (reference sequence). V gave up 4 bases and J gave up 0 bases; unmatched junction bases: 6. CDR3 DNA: TGTGCCAGCAGCTCCGGACGGGAGGCCTCCTACGAGCAGTACTTC. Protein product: CASSSGREASYEQYF.

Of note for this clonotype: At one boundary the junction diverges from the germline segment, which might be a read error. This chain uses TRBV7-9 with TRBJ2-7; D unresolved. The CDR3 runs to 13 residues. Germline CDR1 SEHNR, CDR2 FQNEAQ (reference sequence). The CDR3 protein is CASSSASTYEQYF. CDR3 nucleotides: TGCGCCAGCAGCTCAGCTAGTACCTACGAGCAGTACTTC.

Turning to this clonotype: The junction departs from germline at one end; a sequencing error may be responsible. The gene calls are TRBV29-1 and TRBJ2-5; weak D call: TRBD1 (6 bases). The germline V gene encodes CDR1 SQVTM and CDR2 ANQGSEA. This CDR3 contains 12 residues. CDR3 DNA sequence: TGCAGCTCCAGGACAGATACAGAGACCCGGTACTTC. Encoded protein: CSSRTDTETRYF. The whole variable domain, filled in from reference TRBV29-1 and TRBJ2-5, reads SAVISQKPSRDICQRGTSLTIQCQVDSQVTMMFWYRQQPGQSLTLIATANQGSEATYESGFVIDKFPISRPNLTFSTLTVSNMSPEDSSIYLCSSRTDTETRYFGPGTRLLVL.

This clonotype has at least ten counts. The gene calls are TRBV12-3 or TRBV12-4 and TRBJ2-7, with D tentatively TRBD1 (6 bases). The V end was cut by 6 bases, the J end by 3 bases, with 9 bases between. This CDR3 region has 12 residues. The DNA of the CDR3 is TGTGCCAGCAGCAAGACAGGCTACGAGCAGTACTTC. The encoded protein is CASSKTGYEQYF.

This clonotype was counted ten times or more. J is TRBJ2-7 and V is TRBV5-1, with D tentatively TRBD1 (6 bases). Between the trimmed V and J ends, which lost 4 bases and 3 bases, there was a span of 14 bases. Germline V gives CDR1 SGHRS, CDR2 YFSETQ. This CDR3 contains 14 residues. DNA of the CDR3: TGCGCCAGCAGCGGGGGCCCTTTGAGCTACGAGCAGTACTTC. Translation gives CASSGGPLSYEQYF.

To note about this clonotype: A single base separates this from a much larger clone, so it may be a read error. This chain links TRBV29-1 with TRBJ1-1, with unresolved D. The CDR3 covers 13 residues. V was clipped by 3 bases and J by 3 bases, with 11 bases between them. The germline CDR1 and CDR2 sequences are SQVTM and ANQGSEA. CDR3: CSVETNIYTEAFF. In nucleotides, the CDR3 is TGCAGCGTTGAGACCAACATCTACACTGAAGCTTTCTTT.

As DNA, the CDR3 is TGTGCCAGCACCGTGTATGGTGGGGGTCTTGGGATCGTGGAGCTGTTTTTT. Translated, it gives CASTVYGGGLGIVELFF. The chain links TRBV28 to TRBJ2-2; the D call may be TRBD1 or TRBD2 (5 bases each). There are 17 residues in the CDR3. CDR1 and CDR2 from the germline V gene are MDHEN and SYDVKM. Trimming removed 7 bases at V and 10 bases at J, with 28 bases between.

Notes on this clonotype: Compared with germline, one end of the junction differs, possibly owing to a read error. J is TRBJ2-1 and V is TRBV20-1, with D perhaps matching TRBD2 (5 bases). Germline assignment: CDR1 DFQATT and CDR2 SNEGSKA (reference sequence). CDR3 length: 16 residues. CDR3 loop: CSARDPLAATLHEQLF. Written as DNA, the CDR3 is TGCAGTGCTAGAGATCCTCTAGCAGCCACTCTTCATGAGCAGCTCTTC.

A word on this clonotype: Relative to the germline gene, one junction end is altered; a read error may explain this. CDR3 in DNA: TGTGCCAGCAACGACAGGGAAACCGGGGAACTGTTTTTT. Amino acids: CASNDRETGELFF. The chain links TRBV6-6 to TRBJ2-2; 7 bases agree with TRBD1. Germline V gives CDR1 MNHNY, CDR2 SVGAGI (reference sequence). The CDR3 covers 13 residues.

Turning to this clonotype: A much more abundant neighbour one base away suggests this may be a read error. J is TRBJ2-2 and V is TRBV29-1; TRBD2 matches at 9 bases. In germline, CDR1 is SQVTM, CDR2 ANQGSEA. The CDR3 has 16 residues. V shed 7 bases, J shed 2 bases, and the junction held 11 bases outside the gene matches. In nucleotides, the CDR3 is TGCAGCGCCCGGTCTAGCGGGAAGCCTAACACCGGGGAGCTGTTTTTT. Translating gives CSARSSGKPNTGELFF.

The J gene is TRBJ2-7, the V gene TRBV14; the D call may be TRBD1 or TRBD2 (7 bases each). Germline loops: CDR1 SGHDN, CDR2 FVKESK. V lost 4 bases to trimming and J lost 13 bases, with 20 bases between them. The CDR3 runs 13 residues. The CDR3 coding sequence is TGTGCCAGCAGCCGACAGACAGGGAGGGTGCAATACTTC. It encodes CASSRQTGRVQYF.

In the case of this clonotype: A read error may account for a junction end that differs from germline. The CDR3 DNA reads TGCATCGTCGACATTTTAAACATTGAAGCTTTCTTT. Translated: CIVDILNIEAFF. The rearrangement links TRBV29-1 to TRBJ1-1; D not resolved. The CDR3 has 12 amino acids. The germline V gene has CDR1 SQVTM and CDR2 ANQGSEA.

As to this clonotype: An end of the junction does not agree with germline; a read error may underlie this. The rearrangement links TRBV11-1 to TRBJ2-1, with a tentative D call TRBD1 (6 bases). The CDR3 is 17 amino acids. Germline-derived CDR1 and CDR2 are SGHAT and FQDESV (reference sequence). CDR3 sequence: CASGSSLDRLSYNEQFF. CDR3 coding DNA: TGTGCCAGCGGCTCCAGCTTGGACAGACTGTCCTACAATGAGCAATTCTTC. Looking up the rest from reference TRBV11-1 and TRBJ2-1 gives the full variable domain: EAEVAQSPRYKITEKSQAVAFWCDPISGHATLYWYRQILGQGPELLVQFQDESVVDDSQLPKDRFSAERLKGVDSTLKIQPAELGDSAMYLCASGSSLDRLSYNEQFFGPGTRLTVL.